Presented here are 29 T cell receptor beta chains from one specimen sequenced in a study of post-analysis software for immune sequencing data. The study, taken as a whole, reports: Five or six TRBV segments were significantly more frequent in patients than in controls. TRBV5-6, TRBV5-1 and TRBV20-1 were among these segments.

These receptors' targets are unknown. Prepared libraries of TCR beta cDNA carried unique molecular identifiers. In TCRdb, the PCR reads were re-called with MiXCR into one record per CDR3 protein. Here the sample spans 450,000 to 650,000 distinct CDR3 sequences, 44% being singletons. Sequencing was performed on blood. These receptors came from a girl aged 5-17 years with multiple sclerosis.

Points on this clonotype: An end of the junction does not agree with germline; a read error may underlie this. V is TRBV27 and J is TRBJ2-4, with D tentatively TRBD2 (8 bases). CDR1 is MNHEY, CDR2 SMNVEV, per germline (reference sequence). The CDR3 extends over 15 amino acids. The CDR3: CASSAGTELQREQYF. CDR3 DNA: TGTGCCAGCAGTGCTGGGACAGAGCTACAGCGGGAGCAGTATTTC.

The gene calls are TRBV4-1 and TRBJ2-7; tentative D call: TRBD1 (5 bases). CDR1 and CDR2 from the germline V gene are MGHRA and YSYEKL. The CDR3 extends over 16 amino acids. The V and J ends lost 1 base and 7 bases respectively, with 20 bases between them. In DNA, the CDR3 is TGCGCCAGCAGCCAAGGCCTTAGGGGCAGCCCAGGGGAGCAGTACTTC. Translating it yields CASSQGLRGSPGEQYF.

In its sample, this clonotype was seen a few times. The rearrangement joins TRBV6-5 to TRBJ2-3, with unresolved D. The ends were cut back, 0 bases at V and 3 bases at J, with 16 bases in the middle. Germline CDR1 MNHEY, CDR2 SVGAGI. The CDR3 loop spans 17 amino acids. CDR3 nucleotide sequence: TGTGCCAGCAGTTACTCCCCCCGCCCCCTACTAACAGATACGCAGTATTTT. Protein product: CASSYSPRPLLTDTQYF.

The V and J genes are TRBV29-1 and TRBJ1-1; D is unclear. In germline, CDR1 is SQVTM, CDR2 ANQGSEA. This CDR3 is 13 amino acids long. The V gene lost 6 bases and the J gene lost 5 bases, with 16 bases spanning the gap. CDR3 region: CSVLPRMGTEAFF. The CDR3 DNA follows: TGCAGCGTCCTACCGCGCATGGGGACTGAAGCTTTCTTT.

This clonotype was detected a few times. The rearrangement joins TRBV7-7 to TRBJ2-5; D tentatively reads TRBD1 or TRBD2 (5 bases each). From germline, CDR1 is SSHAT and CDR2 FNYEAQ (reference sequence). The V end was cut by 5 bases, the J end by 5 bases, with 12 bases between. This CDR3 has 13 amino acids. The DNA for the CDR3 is TGTGCCAGCAGCGTGGGACCGGGGGAGACCCAGTACTTC. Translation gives CASSVGPGETQYF.

The CDR3 DNA is TGTGCCATCAGTGAGTCGACTCAGCGGGACAGTTCCTACTCTGGGGCCAACGTCCTGACTTTC. Amino acid sequence: CAISESTQRDSSYSGANVLTF. The chain joins TRBV10-3 to TRBJ2-6; D might be TRBD1 or TRBD2, each matching 7 bases. Germline CDR1 and CDR2: ENHRY and SYGVKD. CDR3 length equals 21 residues. The V end was cut by 0 bases, the J end by 0 bases, with 21 bases between.

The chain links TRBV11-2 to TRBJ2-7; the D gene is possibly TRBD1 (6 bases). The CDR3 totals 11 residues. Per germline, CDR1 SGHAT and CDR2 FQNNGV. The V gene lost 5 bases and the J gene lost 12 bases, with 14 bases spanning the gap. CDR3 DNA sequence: TGTGCCAGCAGCATTGCCGGGACACGGTACTTC. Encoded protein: CASSIAGTRYF.

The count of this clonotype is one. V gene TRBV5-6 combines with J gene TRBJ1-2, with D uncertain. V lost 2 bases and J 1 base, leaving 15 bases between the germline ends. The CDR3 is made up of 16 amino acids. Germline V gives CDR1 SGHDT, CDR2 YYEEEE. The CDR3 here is CASSFRGAGSNYGYTF. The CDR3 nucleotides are TGTGCCAGCAGCTTCAGAGGCGCCGGGAGTAACTATGGCTACACCTTC.

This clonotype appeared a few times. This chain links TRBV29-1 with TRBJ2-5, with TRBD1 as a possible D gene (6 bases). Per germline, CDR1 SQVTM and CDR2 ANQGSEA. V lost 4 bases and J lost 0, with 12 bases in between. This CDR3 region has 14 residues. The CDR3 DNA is TGCAGCGTTGGCAGGGGCCGGTACCAAGAGACCCAGTACTTC. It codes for CSVGRGRYQETQYF.

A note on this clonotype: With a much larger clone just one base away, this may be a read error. The CDR3 loop reads CTSSSTSGNYEQYF. CDR3 coding DNA: TGTACCAGCAGTTCGACTAGCGGGAACTACGAGCAGTACTTC. This chain connects TRBV6-5 to TRBJ2-5; 11 bases are a match to TRBD2. The J call is doubtful: the DNA matches TRBJ2-7 better. Germline V gives CDR1 MNHEY, CDR2 SVGAGI. This CDR3 has 14 amino acids.

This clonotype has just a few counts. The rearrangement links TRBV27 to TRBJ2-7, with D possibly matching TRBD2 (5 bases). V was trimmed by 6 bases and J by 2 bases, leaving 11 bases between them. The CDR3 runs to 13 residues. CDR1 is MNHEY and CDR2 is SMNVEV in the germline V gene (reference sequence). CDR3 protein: CASSHQRAYEQYF. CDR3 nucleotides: TGTGCCAGCAGCCATCAGAGGGCCTACGAGCAGTACTTC.

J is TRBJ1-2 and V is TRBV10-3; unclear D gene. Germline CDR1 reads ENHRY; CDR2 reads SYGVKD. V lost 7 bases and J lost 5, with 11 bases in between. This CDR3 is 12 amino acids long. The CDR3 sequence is CAITETGYGYTF. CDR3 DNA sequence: TGTGCCATCACCGAGACTGGATATGGCTACACCTTC.

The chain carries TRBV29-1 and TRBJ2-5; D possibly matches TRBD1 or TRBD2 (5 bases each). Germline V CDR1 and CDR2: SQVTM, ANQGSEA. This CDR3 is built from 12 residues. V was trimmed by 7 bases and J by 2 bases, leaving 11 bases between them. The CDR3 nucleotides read TGCAGCGCTGGGGACCCTCAAGAGACCCAGTACTTC. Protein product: CSAGDPQETQYF.

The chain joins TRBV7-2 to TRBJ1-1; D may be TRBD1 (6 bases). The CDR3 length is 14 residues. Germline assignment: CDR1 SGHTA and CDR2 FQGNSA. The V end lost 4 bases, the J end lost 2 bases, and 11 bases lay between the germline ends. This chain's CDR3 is CASSSQGRNTEAFF. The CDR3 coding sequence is TGTGCCAGCAGCTCCCAGGGGCGAAACACTGAAGCTTTCTTT.

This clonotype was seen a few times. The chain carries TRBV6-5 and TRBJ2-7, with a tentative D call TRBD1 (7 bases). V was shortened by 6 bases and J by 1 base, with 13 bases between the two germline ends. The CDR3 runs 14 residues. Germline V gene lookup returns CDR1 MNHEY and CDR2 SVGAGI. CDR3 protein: CASRLTGRSYEQYF. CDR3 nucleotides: TGTGCCAGCAGGCTGACAGGGAGGTCCTACGAGCAGTACTTC.

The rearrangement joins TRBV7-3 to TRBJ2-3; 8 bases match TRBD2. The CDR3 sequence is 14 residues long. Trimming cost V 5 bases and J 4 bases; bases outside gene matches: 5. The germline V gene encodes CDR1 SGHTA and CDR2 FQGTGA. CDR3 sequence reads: CASSRGGLADTQYF. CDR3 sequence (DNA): TGTGCCAGCAGCCGCGGGGGGCTGGCAGATACGCAGTATTTT.

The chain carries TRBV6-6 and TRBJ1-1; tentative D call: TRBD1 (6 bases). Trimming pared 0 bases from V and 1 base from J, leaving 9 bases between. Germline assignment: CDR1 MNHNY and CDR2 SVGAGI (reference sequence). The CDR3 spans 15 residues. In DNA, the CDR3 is TGTGCCAGCAGTTACTCGTGGACAGCGAACACTGAAGCTTTCTTT. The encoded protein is CASSYSWTANTEAFF.

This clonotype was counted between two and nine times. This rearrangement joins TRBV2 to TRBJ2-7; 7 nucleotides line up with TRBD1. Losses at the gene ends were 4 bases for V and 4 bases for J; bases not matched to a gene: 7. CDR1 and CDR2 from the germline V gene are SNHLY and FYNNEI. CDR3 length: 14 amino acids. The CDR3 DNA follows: TGTGCCAGCAGTGGCCGACAGGGACCTTACGAGCAGTACTTC. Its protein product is CASSGRQGPYEQYF.

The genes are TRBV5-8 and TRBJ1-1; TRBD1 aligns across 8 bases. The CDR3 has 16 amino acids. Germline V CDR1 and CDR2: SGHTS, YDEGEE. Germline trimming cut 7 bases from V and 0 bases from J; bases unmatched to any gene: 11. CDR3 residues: CASRPRTGRMNTEAFF. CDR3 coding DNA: TGTGCCAGCCGCCCCCGGACAGGGCGGATGAACACTGAAGCTTTCTTT.

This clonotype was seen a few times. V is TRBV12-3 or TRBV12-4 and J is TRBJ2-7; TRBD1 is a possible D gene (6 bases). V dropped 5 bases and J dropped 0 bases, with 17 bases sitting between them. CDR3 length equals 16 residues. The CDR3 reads CASSPPGQNNSYEQYF. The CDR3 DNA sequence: TGTGCCAGCAGTCCTCCCGGACAGAATAACTCCTACGAGCAGTACTTC.

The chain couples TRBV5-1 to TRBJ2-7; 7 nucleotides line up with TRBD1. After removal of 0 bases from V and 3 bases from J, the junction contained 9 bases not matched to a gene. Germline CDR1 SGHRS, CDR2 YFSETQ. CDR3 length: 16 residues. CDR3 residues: CASSLGGSDRFYEQYF. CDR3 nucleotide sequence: TGCGCCAGCAGCTTGGGGGGTTCGGACAGGTTCTACGAGCAGTACTTC.

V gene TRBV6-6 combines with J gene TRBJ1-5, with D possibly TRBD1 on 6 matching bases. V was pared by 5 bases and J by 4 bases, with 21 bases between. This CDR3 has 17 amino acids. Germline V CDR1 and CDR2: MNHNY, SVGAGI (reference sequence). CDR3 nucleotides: TGTGCCAGCAGTCCTGAAAGGACAGTCGACCCTAATCAGCCCCAGCATTTT. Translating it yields CASSPERTVDPNQPQHF.

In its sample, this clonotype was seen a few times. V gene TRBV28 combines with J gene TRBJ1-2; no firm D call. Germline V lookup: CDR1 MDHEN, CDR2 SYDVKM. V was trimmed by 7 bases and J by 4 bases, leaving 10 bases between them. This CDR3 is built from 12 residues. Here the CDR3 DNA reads TGTGCCAGCAACCGGCAGGCCTATGGCTACACCTTC. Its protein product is CASNRQAYGYTF.

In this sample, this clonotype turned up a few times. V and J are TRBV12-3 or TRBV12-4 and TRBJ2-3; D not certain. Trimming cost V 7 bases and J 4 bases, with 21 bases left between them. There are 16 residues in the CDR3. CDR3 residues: CASTSRPLGSADTQYF. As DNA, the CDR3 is TGTGCCAGCACCTCCCGTCCATTAGGGTCGGCAGATACGCAGTATTTT.

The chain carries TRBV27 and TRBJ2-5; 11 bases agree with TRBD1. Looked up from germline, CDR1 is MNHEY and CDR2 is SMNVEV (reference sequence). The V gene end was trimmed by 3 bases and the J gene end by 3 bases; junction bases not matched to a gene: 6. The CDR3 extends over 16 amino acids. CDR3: CASSFSRDRGKETQYF. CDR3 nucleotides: TGTGCCAGCAGTTTCAGCCGGGACAGGGGGAAAGAGACCCAGTACTTC.

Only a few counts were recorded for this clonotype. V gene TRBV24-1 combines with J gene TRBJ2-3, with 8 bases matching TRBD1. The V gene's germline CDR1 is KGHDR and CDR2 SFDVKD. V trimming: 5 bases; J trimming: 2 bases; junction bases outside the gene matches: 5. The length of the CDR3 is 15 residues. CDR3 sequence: CATSVGQGHTDTQYF. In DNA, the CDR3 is TGTGCCACCAGTGTCGGACAGGGACACACAGATACGCAGTATTTT.

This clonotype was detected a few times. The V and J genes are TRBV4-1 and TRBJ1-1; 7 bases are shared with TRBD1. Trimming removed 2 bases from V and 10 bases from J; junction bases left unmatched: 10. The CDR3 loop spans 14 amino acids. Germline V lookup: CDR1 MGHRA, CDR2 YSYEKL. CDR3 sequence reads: CASSQIGTATGAFF. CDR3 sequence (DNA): TGCGCCAGCAGCCAAATTGGGACAGCCACCGGAGCTTTCTTT.

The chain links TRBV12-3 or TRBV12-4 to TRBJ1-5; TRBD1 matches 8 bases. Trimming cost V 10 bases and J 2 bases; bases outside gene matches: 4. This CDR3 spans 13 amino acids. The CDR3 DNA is TGTGCCAACCCGACAGGGGGCAATCAGCCCCAGCATTTT. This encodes CANPTGGNQPQHF.

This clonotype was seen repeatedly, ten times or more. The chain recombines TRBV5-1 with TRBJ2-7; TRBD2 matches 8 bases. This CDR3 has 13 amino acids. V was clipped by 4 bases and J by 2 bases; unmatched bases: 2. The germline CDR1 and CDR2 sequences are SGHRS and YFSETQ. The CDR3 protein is CASSSGGAYEQYF. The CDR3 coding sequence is TGCGCCAGCAGCAGCGGGGGTGCCTACGAGCAGTACTTC.